This T cell receptor (beta chain) was captured in a study of cytomegalovirus exposure and HLA in healthy donors. Study-wide results and limits: Most TCR sequences showed up rarely, but some public TCRs showed up in many donors. As a later analysis revealed, most CMV-associated TCR beta chains appeared HLA-restricted.

V lost 4 bases, J lost 4 bases, and 3 bases stayed unmatched. Germline V gene sequence: CDR1 MNHNS, CDR2 SASEGT. The CDR3 is 13 amino acids. A multiplex PCR was run with 60 Vbeta primers and 13 Jbeta primers. Clones were read by immunoSEQ multiplex PCR, and TCRdb kept only the in-frame ones, dropping some. The data show 130,000 or so clones, with approximately 84% seen just once and around 1.5% held by the top ten. A single count supports this clone. Its antigen remains unidentified. At sampling all donors were nominally healthy, likely with unrecorded immune exposures. This TCR was sampled from a woman aged 18-29 years in good health and CMV-seronegative. The chain recombines TRBV6-1 with TRBJ1-1; 7 bases are shared with TRBD1. The sample comprised PBMCs. DNA of the CDR3: TGTGCCAGCAGTGCCTACAGGGGCACTGAAGCTTTCTTT. Translation gives CASSAYRGTEAFF.